Listed here is a single T cell receptor (beta chain). Its antigen remains unknown. This record comes from a study of cytotoxic CD8 clonotypes in ibrutinib-treated CLL. About the research overall: Patients: over 9 relapsed/refractory, about 14 treatment-naive, roughly 17 IGHV unmutated. Findings and limits, study-wide: The public clonotypes identified were infrequent and showed contraction or stability on treatment.

From cryopreserved PBMCs came approximately 1.9 micrograms of genomic DNA used for TCR beta libraries. This table comes from immunoSEQ multiplex PCR, and its TCRdb copy is limited to in-frame clones, with some not included. The sample consists of about 250,000 clones, 70% of them appearing once. V lost 6 bases and J 1 base, leaving 14 bases between the germline ends. The CDR3 is 14 amino acids. The germline V gene encodes CDR1 SQVTM and CDR2 ANQGSEA. The sequence came from a human donor with chronic lymphocytic leukemia. The genes are TRBV29-1 and TRBJ2-3; the D gene is possibly TRBD2 (5 bases). Sequenced here: PBMCs, sampled after 24 months of ibrutinib treatment. Here the CDR3 DNA reads TGCAGCGTGTTTCTAGCATCGGGCACAGATACGCAGTATTTT. The encoded protein is CSVFLASGTDTQYF.